This is a list of T cell receptor beta chains from one sample in a study of T cells in Graves' hyperthyroidism and ophthalmopathy. One entry per CDR3 protein, called by TCRdb with MiXCR from the multiplex PCR reads. The data show hundreds of thousands of distinct CDR3 sequences, more than 15% seen once. Sequenced: blood. The receptor source for this set is a woman aged 35 to 49 with Graves' ophthalmopathy. The conserved cysteine and the conserved F or W are not part of the CDR3 here. Only some rows state a clone size, as once, few, many or a class for expanded clones.

V: TRBV4-1; size: few; CDR3: ASSQLLPTDTQY
V: TRBV10-2; size: once; CDR3: ASMTNQPAEQY
V: TRBV13; size: many; CDR3: ASSPDGQWGDTQY
V: TRBV24-1; size: many; CDR3: ATSEGAGEVNEQF
V: TRBV20-1; size: many; CDR3: SAVPPGAYGYT
V: TRBV12-3/TRBV12-4; size: many; CDR3: ASSFPQESSYNEQF
V: TRBV7-9; size: -; CDR3: ASSLGLAGGGLAEQF
V: TRBV11-2; size: many; CDR3: ASSLDWRDEQF
V: TRBV10-3; size: -; CDR3: ALRGRQNNQPQH
V: TRBV20-1; size: -; CDR3: SARELESNGYT
V: TRBV29-1; size: many; CDR3: SGGQGERETQY
V: TRBV27; size: -; CDR3: ASSDSGINTEAF
V: TRBV20-1; size: -; CDR3: SANRGRGTYLETQY
V: TRBV7-3; size: -; CDR3: ASSSGLAGGTEQF
V: TRBV4-2; size: -; CDR3: ASSQDEGDTQY
V: TRBV15; size: many; CDR3: ATSRALGQGGQPQH
V: TRBV12-3/TRBV12-4; size: many; CDR3: ASLLQGASYNEQF